The subject of this entry is one T cell receptor beta chain. These data originate in a study of T cells in Graves' hyperthyroidism and ophthalmopathy. Uncontrolled infection, other autoimmune disease, pregnancy or lactation disqualified patients from enrolment. TCR beta CDR3 regions were amplified from RNA transcripts. The HTBI primer set was used in a first-round RT-PCR of the TCR CDR3. TCRdb itself ran the multiplex PCR reads through MiXCR, one entry per CDR3 protein. This sample has 390,000 or so distinct CDR3 sequences; about 15% occur once, and the top ten carry roughly 13%. Germline V gives CDR1 DFQATT, CDR2 SNEGSKA (reference sequence). This CDR3 is built from 14 residues. Trimming removed 3 bases from V and 7 bases from J; junction bases left unmatched: 6.

This receptor was taken from a man between 18 and 35 years old with Graves' ophthalmopathy. The specimen was blood. This chain joins TRBV20-1 and TRBJ1-6, with 7 bases lining up with TRBD1. The CDR3 loop reads CSASSGGLNSPLHF. In DNA, the CDR3 is TGCAGTGCTAGTTCAGGGGGTCTCAATTCACCCCTCCACTTT.